The present entry profiles one T cell receptor beta chain with its context. Its antigen is not yet known. Base qualities are missing; no much larger clone stands one base away. This sample was included in a study of cytomegalovirus exposure and HLA in healthy donors (dated by TCRdb to 2015 to 2018). Turning to the overall study: An earlier analysis of 587 of the donors reported approximately 290 Gb of sequence data and 117 million unique TCR beta sequences from 150 million to 200 million T cells. The study aimed to test whether signatures of past pathogen exposure could be identified by cataloging public T cell receptors. In a later genetic analysis, genome-wide SNP genotypes for about 55% of the roughly 700 donors were used, and that subset was treated as a discovery cohort. All discovery cohort repertoires had been generated on a single sequencing platform. The study used immunosequencing to profile the T cell repertoires of under 700 subjects and linked those repertoires to cytomegalovirus serostatus. Among the roughly 430 genotyped donors, approximately 76% belonged to the genetic ancestry cluster associated with self-reported Caucasian donors. HLA typing included class I and class II loci at four-digit resolution. In addition to the first cohort of around 670 subjects, a separate validation cohort of 120 different subjects was used. In an earlier analysis of 550 to 700 of the donors, high-throughput TCR beta sequencing was used to judge whether each TCR beta V gene segment behaved as functional or pseudogenic. On average, around 200,000 unique TCR beta nucleotide sequences were sequenced per donor among 398 genotyped donors of the cohort, with roughly 18% of those sequences being non-productive. A later analysis re-analyzed previously published TCR beta repertoires from roughly 630 donors and added high-resolution HLA genotyping to study TCR occurrence patterns. Because of strong linkage in the cohort, roughly five DR-DQ haplotypes were treated as single units for association and clustering. High-throughput TCR immunosequencing, statistical association of individual TCRs with disease status, and machine learning were combined to predict cytomegalovirus infection status. Donor age, sex, ethnicity and CMV serostatus were compiled together with the repertoire data. Rather than drawing on any new phenotypic data, the later analysis identified candidate immune exposures from TCR beta sequences and the way those sequences occurred across donors. An early release that covered some 630 HLA-typed donors contained about 290 gigabases of sequencing data and tens of millions of unique TCR sequences. The number of typed donors differed by locus: 629-630 for A, B, C, DRB1 and DQB1; 500 to 550 for DQA1; approximately 600 for DPA1; and around 470 for DPB1.

In total, approximately 690 healthy bone marrow donors made up the cohort. Cohort members were all nominally healthy when sampled, although unrecorded immune exposures were likely present. The donor tested CMV seropositive, placing the donor among the approximately 290 seropositive members of the cohort. Each donor provided a peripheral blood sample, and peripheral blood mononuclear cells were used for TCR beta sequencing. The Qiagen DNeasy Blood Extraction Kit was used to extract genomic DNA from the blood cell samples. What the research found in general, with its limitations: A further reported finding was that TCR beta sequences accurately predicted the HLA-A and HLA-B alleles for most subjects in the first cohort. A later analysis reported that several top co-occurrence clusters appeared linked to parvovirus B19, influenza, CMV and Epstein-Barr virus. A few of the identified cytomegalovirus-associated TCR beta chains were confirmed in vitro to be specific for cytomegalovirus antigens. Across donors, most TCR sequences were observed very rarely, whereas some public TCRs were present in many individuals. Because the 87-base-pair reads could not distinguish some IMGT-functional V segments, including TRBV6-2 and TRBV6-3, those segments were excluded. In an earlier analysis of some 550 of the donors, most TCR beta V segments were observed in productive rearrangements about 87% or about 30% of the time, broadly matching IMGT annotations. A later analysis found that TCR association rates varied across HLA loci, with DRB1 alleles showing the most associated TCRs and HLA-C alleles the fewest. Specific HLA alleles were associated with 18,000 or so TCR beta sequences at a false discovery rate of 0.05 in a later analysis. A later analysis found that most CMV-associated TCR beta chains appeared HLA-restricted, with HLA associations seemingly driven largely by CMV exposure. A group of highly shared sequence variants was considered likely to be a technical artifact of the sequencing pipeline. This cohort had only TCR beta chains sequenced, and the lack of alpha or paired-chain data limited which features could be detected. Compared with the approximately 720-donor mean, donors in an Asian-associated ancestry cluster had fewer N-insertions in productive TCRs, according to a later genetic analysis. V-gene and J-gene trimming of TCR beta chains was associated with a missense DCLRE1C variant in a later genetic analysis, and the association was replicated in an independent cohort. In a later analysis, HLA-associated TCR beta chains were found to be more clonally expanded and to have lower generation probabilities than equally common non-associated chains. The authors suggested that the approach could potentially be generalized to other disease states and immunological phenotypes. Cytomegalovirus status was reported to be diagnosed by the classifier with high specificity and sensitivity in both the original and validation cohorts. Presence/absence analyses assumed roughly uniform sequencing depth across donors, an assumption that may not hold. Correlated functional status among segregating V segments might be attributable to linkage disequilibrium, but an unknown experimental factor could not be ruled out. Because HLA typing was unavailable for some donors at each locus, only the typed subset was used in association tests. When HLA alleles, especially DR and DQ, strongly co-occurred, attributing TCR associations to individual alleles was difficult. For the cohort, immune exposure information was limited to CMV serostatus. The earlier analysis of 587 of the donors excluded 15 to 20 rarely observed V segments, including chromosome 9 orphons, because counts were too low. A total of roughly 160 TCR beta chains were listed by the study as associated with cytomegalovirus.

Library construction relied on the immunoSEQ multiplex PCR assay. For the multiplex PCR, a mixture combining 60 forward primers for TCR Vbeta segments and 13 reverse primers for TCR Jbeta segments was used. A multiplex PCR assay on genomic DNA amplified the CDR3 region of rearranged TCR beta genes. The amplified TCR beta libraries were sequenced on the Illumina HiSeq System as 87-base-pair reads. On the authors' methods: A later analysis counted some 74 million unique TCR beta chains across the 666 repertoires, and some 11 million of these chains were shared by at least two donors. A nearest-neighbor algorithm error-corrected the raw reads and collapsed the reads into unique sequences, merging closely related sequences to remove PCR and sequencing errors. CDR3 sequences were aligned to IMGT reference sequences to assign V, D and J gene segments. Each retained sequence needed at least a six-nucleotide match to both a V gene segment and a J gene segment. Rearrangements were classified as productive when the CDR3 lacked stop codons and remained in frame with V and J, and all other rearrangements were classified as non-productive. Following IMGT convention, CDR3 was defined as the stretch from the second conserved V-encoded cysteine up to the conserved J-encoded phenylalanine. The earlier analysis of 500 to 600 of the donors excluded sequences that lacked an unambiguous match to a single V gene segment. In an earlier analysis of approximately 590 of the donors, V segments were called functional above 56.7% productive rearrangements and were called segregating when the between-donor standard deviation exceeded 5%. A statistical classification framework was built for diagnosing cytomegalovirus status from the catalog of TCR beta chain sequences. In a later analysis, V and J genes were assigned by comparing TCR nucleotide sequences against IMGT/GENE-DB human TR gene sequences. In a later analysis, CDR3 sequences and most-parsimonious VDJ recombination scenarios were assigned using the TCRdist pipeline. In a later analysis, each TCR beta chain was defined by its CDR3 amino acid sequence together with its V-gene family, and reads lacking a unique V-gene family were excluded. A later analysis removed 550 to 700 highly shared, low-generation-probability nucleotide sequences to deal with suspected cross-contamination and a sequencing artifact. A later analysis calculated a clonal expansion index for each public chain from normalized within-repertoire ranks of inferred template counts. Generation probabilities in a later analysis came from a VDJ recombination model fitted to out-of-frame rearrangements, and those results were checked against IGoR. Hypergeometric tests were used in a later analysis to score TCR-TCR, TCR-HLA and TCR-CMV co-occurrence, with a repertoire-size bias correction applied to the TCR pairs. False discovery rates were estimated in a later analysis by permuting HLA or CMV assignments 20 times. In a later analysis, co-occurring TCRs were grouped using DBSCAN, and TCRdist sequence similarity was added for clustering within HLA-allele-positive subsets. Co-occurrence clustering excluded repertoires with fewer than 30,000 or more than 120,000 public chains, plus five with anomalous nucleotide sharing. The table comes from immuneACCESS by way of TCRdb, which keeps in-frame sequences with V and J called. Part of the clones is missing from these tables; in studies checked, under half for an unresolved V gene and the rest for unknown reasons. The D gene and trimming were derived from the DNA, and the V and J assignments and clone size from that table. For this sample there are around 95,000 clones; about 78% appear just once. The ten largest clones capture 4.1% of the sample.

Spanning cysteine to phenylalanine, the CDR3 consists of 15 amino acids. The sequence is cut down to CDR3 DNA, 45 bases in frame from base 1. Via the germline V gene (reference sequence), CDR1 is SEHNR and CDR2 FQNEAQ. Ends trimmed: V by 2 bases, J by 9 bases; bases unmatched to a gene: 10. The V and J genes are TRBV7-9 and TRBJ2-1; TRBD1 aligns with 7 central bases. Sequences were obtained from PBMCs. This receptor was identified in a woman aged 40 to 50 in good health and CMV-seropositive. The CDR3 protein: CASSLSGQDLSEQFF. The sequenced DNA is TGTGCCAGCAGCTTAAGTGGACAGGATTTGTCTGAGCAGTTCTTC.